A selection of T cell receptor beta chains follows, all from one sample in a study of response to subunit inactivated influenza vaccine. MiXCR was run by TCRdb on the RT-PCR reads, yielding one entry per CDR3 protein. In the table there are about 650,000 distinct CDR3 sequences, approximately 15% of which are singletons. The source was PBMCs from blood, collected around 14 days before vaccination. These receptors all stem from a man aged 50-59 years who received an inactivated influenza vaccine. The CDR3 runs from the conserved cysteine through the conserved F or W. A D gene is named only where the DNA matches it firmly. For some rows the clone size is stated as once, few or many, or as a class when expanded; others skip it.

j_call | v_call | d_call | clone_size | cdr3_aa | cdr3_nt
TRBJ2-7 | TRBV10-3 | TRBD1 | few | CAISESGDSFSYEQYF | TGTGCCATCAGTGAGTCCGGGGACAGTTTCTCCTACGAGCAGTACTTC
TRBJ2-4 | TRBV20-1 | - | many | CSARSRTGVLDKNIQYF | TGCAGTGCTAGATCCCGGACGGGGGTATTAGACAAAAACATTCAGTACTTC
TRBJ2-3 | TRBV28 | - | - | CASATGAFTDTQYF | TGTGCCAGCGCCACCGGGGCCTTCACAGATACGCAGTATTTT
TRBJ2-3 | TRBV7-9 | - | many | CASSLSFSDTQYF | TGTGCCAGCAGCTTATCTTTCTCGGATACGCAGTATTTT
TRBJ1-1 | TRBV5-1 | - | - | CASSLGEGTATTEAFF | TGCGCCAGCAGCTTGGGAGAGGGGACCGCCACCACTGAAGCTTTCTTT
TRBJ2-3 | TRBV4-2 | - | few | CASSQDQGTDTQYF | TGTGCCAGCAGCCAAGATCAGGGCACAGATACGCAGTATTTT
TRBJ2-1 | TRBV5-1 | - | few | CASSLAVANEQFF | TGCGCCAGCAGCTTGGCCGTGGCGAATGAGCAGTTCTTC
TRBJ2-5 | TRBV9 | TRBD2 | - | CASSVDPGLAGGETQYF | TGTGCCAGCAGCGTCGACCCGGGACTAGCGGGAGGAGAGACCCAGTACTTC
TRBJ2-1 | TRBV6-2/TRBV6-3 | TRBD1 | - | CASSYTPDRAPSNEQFF | TGTGCCAGCAGTTACACGCCCGACAGGGCCCCCTCCAATGAGCAGTTCTTC
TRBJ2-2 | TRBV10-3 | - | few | CAISGDWYANTGELFF | TGTGCCATCAGTGGTGACTGGTACGCGAACACCGGGGAGCTGTTTTTT
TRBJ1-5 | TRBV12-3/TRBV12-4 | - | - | CASKGGGGSNQPQHF | TGTGCCAGCAAGGGGGGTGGTGGTAGCAATCAGCCCCAGCATTTT
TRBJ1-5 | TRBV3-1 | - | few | CASSQGLSNQPQHF | TGTGCCAGCAGCCAGGGCCTTAGCAATCAGCCCCAGCATTTT
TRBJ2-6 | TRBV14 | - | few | CASSPQSSGANVLTF | TGTGCCAGCAGCCCCCAGAGCTCTGGGGCCAACGTCCTGACTTTC
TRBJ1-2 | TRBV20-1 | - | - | CSAPDLYGYTF | TGCAGTGCCCCGGACCTCTATGGCTACACCTTC
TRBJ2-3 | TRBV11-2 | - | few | CASSPGTLGYTDTQYF | TGTGCCAGCAGCCCCGGGACACTGGGGTACACAGATACGCAGTATTTT
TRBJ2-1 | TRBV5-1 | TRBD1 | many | CASSVGTGGYNEQFF | TGCGCCAGCAGCGTCGGGACAGGGGGCTACAATGAGCAGTTCTTC
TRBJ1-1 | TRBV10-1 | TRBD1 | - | CASTEAGGTEAFF | TGCGCCAGCACCGAAGCAGGGGGTACTGAAGCTTTCTTT
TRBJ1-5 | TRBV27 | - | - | CASSFGRRQPQHF | TGTGCCAGCAGTTTTGGCAGGCGACAGCCCCAGCATTTT
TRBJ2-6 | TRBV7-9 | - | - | CASSSSPIGANVLTF | TGTGCCAGCAGCTCGTCCCCGATTGGGGCCAACGTCCTGACTTTC
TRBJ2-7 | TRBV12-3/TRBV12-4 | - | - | CASRATLYEQYF | TGTGCCAGCAGGGCTACCTTGTACGAGCAGTACTTC
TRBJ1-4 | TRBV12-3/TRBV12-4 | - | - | CASRTTGRSEKLFF | TGTGCCAGCAGAACGACAGGAAGGAGTGAAAAACTGTTTTTT
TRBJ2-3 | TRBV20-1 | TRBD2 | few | CSAVTPNGGGPYTDTQYF | TGCAGTGCTGTAACTCCTAATGGCGGGGGGCCGTACACAGATACGCAGTATTTT
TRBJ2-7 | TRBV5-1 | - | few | CASSLARGTIDYEQYF | TGCGCCAGCAGCTTGGCCAGGGGAACTATAGACTACGAGCAGTACTTC
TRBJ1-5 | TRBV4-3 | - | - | CASSQEAGGNQPQHF | TGCGCCAGCAGCCAAGAGGCAGGGGGCAATCAGCCCCAGCATTTT
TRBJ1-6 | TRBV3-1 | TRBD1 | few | CASSQRQGDSPLHF | TGTGCCAGCAGCCAGCGACAGGGGGATTCACCCCTCCACTTT
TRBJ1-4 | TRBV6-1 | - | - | CASRPFLATNEKLFF | TGTGCCAGCAGACCTTTTCTTGCAACTAATGAAAAACTGTTTTTT
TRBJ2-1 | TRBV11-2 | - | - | CARARSGLTYNEQFF | TGTGCCAGAGCTCGGTCTGGGTTAACCTACAATGAGCAGTTCTTC
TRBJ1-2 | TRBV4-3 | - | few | CASSSMRSANYGYTF | TGCGCCAGCAGCTCGATGCGATCAGCTAACTATGGCTACACCTTC
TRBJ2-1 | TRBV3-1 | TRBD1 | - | CASSQDIRTGGDEQFF | TGTGCCAGCAGCCAAGATATAAGGACAGGGGGCGATGAGCAGTTCTTC
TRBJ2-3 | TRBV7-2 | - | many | CASSLPLGHTDTQYF | TGTGCCAGCAGCTTACCCCTCGGGCACACAGATACGCAGTATTTT
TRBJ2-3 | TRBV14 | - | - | CASSHPKDRRGTDTQYF | TGTGCCAGCAGCCACCCAAAGGACAGACGCGGCACAGATACGCAGTATTTT
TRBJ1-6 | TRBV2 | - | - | CARRTTQSPLHF | TGTGCCAGAAGGACAACCCAATCACCCCTCCACTTT
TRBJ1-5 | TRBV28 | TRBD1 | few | CASRSGTGGFQPQHF | TGTGCCAGCAGATCCGGGACAGGGGGCTTTCAGCCCCAGCATTTT
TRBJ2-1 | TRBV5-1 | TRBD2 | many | CASSSRLAGGQEQFF | TGCGCCAGCAGCTCCCGACTAGCGGGGGGTCAAGAGCAGTTCTTC
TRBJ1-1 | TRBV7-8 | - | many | CASTPLGEGNTEAFF | TGTGCCAGCACCCCATTGGGGGAAGGGAACACTGAAGCTTTCTTT
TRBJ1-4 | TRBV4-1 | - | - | CASSQEKGFNEKLFF | TGCGCCAGCAGCCAGGAAAAAGGGTTTAATGAAAAACTGTTTTTT
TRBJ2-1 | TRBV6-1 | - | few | CASSPSIYNEQFF | TGTGCCAGCAGCCCCTCGATCTACAATGAGCAGTTCTTC
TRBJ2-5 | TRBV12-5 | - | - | CASGSFGSQETQYF | TGTGCTAGTGGTTCGTTTGGTTCGCAAGAGACCCAGTACTTC
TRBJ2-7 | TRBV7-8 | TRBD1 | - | CASSQRDSFSYEQYF | TGTGCCAGCAGCCAACGGGACAGTTTCTCCTACGAGCAGTACTTC
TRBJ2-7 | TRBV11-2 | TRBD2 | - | CASSLDFRTSGAYEQYF | TGTGCCAGCAGCTTAGATTTCCGGACTAGCGGAGCTTACGAGCAGTACTTC
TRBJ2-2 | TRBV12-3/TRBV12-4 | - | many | CASRTRNTGELFF | TGTGCCAGCAGAACTAGAAACACCGGGGAGCTGTTTTTT
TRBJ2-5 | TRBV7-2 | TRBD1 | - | CASSIQQGNWVETQYF | TGTGCCAGCAGCATTCAACAGGGGAATTGGGTGGAGACCCAGTACTTC
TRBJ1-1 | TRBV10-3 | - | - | CAIRAADAKNTEAFF | TGTGCCATCAGAGCCGCGGACGCAAAGAACACTGAAGCTTTCTTT
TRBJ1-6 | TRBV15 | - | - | CATSRVGGSYNSPLHF | TGTGCCACCAGCAGAGTAGGGGGCTCCTATAATTCACCCCTCCACTTT
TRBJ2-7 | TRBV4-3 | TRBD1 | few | CASSQGRTGGFYEQYF | TGCGCCAGCAGCCAAGGGAGGACAGGGGGCTTCTACGAGCAGTACTTC
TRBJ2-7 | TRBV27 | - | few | CASSLLGSTDEQYF | TGTGCCAGCAGTTTACTTGGTTCTACCGACGAGCAGTACTTC
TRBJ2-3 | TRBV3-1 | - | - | CASSQDPAGTDTQYF | TGTGCCAGCAGCCAAGATCCGGCAGGAACGGATACGCAGTATTTT
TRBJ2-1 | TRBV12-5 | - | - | CASGWGLNEQFF | TGTGCTAGTGGGTGGGGACTTAATGAGCAGTTCTTC
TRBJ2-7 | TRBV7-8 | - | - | CASSLAGIGVEQYF | TGTGCCAGCAGCTTAGCTGGTATAGGGGTCGAGCAGTACTTC
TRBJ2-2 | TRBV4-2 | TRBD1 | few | CASNSAGTGDGGGELFF | TGTGCCAGCAACTCCGCCGGGACAGGAGATGGGGGCGGGGAGCTGTTTTTT
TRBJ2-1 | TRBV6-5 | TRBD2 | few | CASSYSGLAGGGYNEQFF | TGTGCCAGCAGTTACTCGGGACTAGCGGGAGGAGGATACAATGAGCAGTTCTTC
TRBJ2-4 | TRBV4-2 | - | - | CASSPGRAGRKNIQYF | TGTGCCAGCAGCCCAGGTAGGGCAGGGAGGAAAAACATTCAGTACTTC
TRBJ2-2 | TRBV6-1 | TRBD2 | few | CASLTGTSGDGELFF | TGTGCCAGCTTAACCGGGACTAGCGGGGACGGGGAGCTGTTTTTT
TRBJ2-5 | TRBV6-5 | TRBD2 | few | CASSYSMSGGALQETQYF | TGTGCCAGCAGTTACTCGATGAGCGGGGGGGCCCTCCAGGAGACCCAGTACTTC